The entry below describes one TCR beta chain. The germline V gene encodes CDR1 SEHNR and CDR2 FQNEAQ (reference sequence). The CDR3 totals 17 residues. V gave up 1 base and J gave up 0 bases; unmatched junction bases: 4. This record belongs to a study of blood T cell repertoires in COVID-19. Study summary: Cohort 3 recovered donors had two negative PCRs, clearance, or symptom resolution. Italy, Spain and the United States were the sources of the convalescent and acute COVID-19 samples.

Profiled with immunoSEQ multiplex PCR; TCRdb holds only in-frame clones, not every one. The table lists over 250,000 clones, approximately 90% of them singletons. The chain carries TRBV7-9 and TRBJ2-5, with TRBD2 identical over 11 bases. This clonotype was obtained from a woman aged 55 to 70 in a cohort exposed to, infected with or recovered from COVID-19 (not recorded which). Sequences were obtained from PBMCs or T cells enriched from blood (not recorded which). Here the CDR3 DNA reads TGTGCCAGCAGCTTAGGACTAGCGGGGCCCTACCAAGAGACCCAGTACTTC. It codes for CASSLGLAGPYQETQYF.